A single sample is the source of the 8 T cell receptor beta chains below, sequenced in a study of vaccination and CD4 T cells after COVID-19 (dated by TCRdb to between 2021 and 2023). The meaning of the sample's treatment or condition label: approximately 11-day PBMC culture with coronavirus spike peptide pools or control peptides (ViraFEST assay). The library was produced with PCR. The sample was run on an Illumina iSeq 100. DNA from cultured CD4+ T cells was subjected to TCR sequencing with the Oncomine TCR Beta short-read assay at the Johns Hopkins FTIC core. TCRdb passed the public sequencing reads through fastp at Q25 and MiXCR, retaining productive beta sequences. When rows share a CDR3 protein, they turn into one entry using the most common DNA and genes. In this sample the table shows some 17,000 distinct CDR3 sequences, roughly three fifths of which occur a single time. Roughly 5% of the sample is in the top ten clones.

No antigens are known for them. Sequences were derived from CD4+ T cells from blood, cultured in vitro, sampled after SARS-CoV-2 vaccination. The receptors were gathered from a human donor who had recovered from COVID-19.

The rearrangement joins TRBV19 to TRBJ2-2; D unresolved. The CDR3 runs 14 residues. V dropped 7 bases and J dropped 2 bases, with 11 bases sitting between them. Per germline, CDR1 LNHDA and CDR2 SQIVND (reference sequence). CDR3 sequence reads: CASMDLTNTGELFF. The CDR3 DNA reads as TGTGCCAGTATGGACCTAACTAACACCGGGGAGCTGTTTTTT.

V and J are TRBV11-1 and TRBJ1-2, with TRBD1 matching 7 bases. V gave up 2 bases and J gave up 8 bases; unmatched junction bases: 8. The germline V gene has CDR1 SGHAT and CDR2 FQDESV (reference sequence). The CDR3 extends over 14 amino acids. CDR3 nucleotide sequence: TGTGCCAGCAGCTTATCAACAGGGGTCGTCGGCTACACCTTC. It translates to CASSLSTGVVGYTF.

The chain joins TRBV9 to TRBJ1-5; TRBD1 is a possible D gene (6 bases). Germline V CDR1 and CDR2: SGDLS, YYNGEE. V was pared by 3 bases and J by 6 bases, with 13 bases between. The CDR3 is made up of 14 amino acids. CDR3 amino acids: CASSGGGGGQPQHF. DNA of the CDR3: TGTGCCAGCAGCGGTGGGGGAGGGGGTCAGCCCCAGCATTTT.

This clonotype has a handful of counts. The V and J genes are TRBV20-1 and TRBJ2-5, with TRBD2 matching 10 bases. The junction had 13 bases not matched to a gene; V was cut back by 5 bases and J by 4 bases. The germline CDR1 and CDR2 sequences are DFQATT and SNEGSKA (reference sequence). The CDR3 is 16 residues long. The CDR3 spells CSADGTSVEDGETQYF. CDR3 sequence (DNA): TGCAGTGCTGACGGGACTAGCGTTGAAGACGGAGAGACCCAGTACTTC.

This chain links TRBV19 with TRBJ2-2; the D is unclear. This CDR3 spans 15 amino acids. Germline V gene sequence: CDR1 LNHDA, CDR2 SQIVND (reference sequence). Trimming left V 1 base short and J 0 bases short, with 6 bases between. The CDR3 protein is CASSIARSNTGELFF. The CDR3 coding sequence is TGTGCCAGTAGTATAGCCAGGTCGAACACCGGGGAGCTGTTTTTT.

This rearrangement joins TRBV20-1 to TRBJ1-2; TRBD1 might be the D (5 bases). Germline V gives CDR1 DFQATT, CDR2 SNEGSKA (reference sequence). The length of the CDR3 is 15 residues. CDR3 sequence: CSHTGTVPLGDGYTF. CDR3 in DNA: TGCAGCCATACGGGGACGGTACCTTTGGGAGATGGCTACACCTTC.

The rearrangement joins TRBV24-1 to TRBJ2-7; D is unclear. This CDR3 comprises 18 residues. CDR1 and CDR2 from the germline V gene are KGHDR and SFDVKD. V was pared by 3 bases and J by 0 bases, with 20 bases between. The DNA of the CDR3 is TGTGCCACCAGTGATGGACCGGAGTACACCCAATGCTCCTACGAGCAGTACTTC. This sequence encodes CATSDGPEYTQCSYEQYF.

CDR3 residues: CATKGLTNTEAFF. CDR3 sequence (DNA): TGTGCCACGAAGGGACTGACGAACACTGAAGCTTTCTTT. This sequence joins TRBV6-1 and TRBJ1-1; tentatively, D is TRBD1 (5 bases). This CDR3 spans 13 amino acids. V was cut by 10 bases and J by 1 base, with 13 bases left in between. CDR1 and CDR2 from the germline V gene are MNHNS and SASEGT.